The next 2 T cell receptor beta chains were all read from a single sample in a study of T cells expressing NK-cell markers. Using the 5' RACE reads, TCRdb records one entry per CDR3 protein without DNA. This sample's table has over 100,000 distinct CDR3 sequences. Material: blood T cells: a sorted CD56 or NKG2C T cell subset, CD4+ or CD8+ T cells, or bulk PBMC T cells (not recorded which). The source of these receptors is a woman aged 18-70 years in good health.

This chain uses TRBV20-1 with TRBJ2-1; TCRdb picks TRBD2, but there is no DNA to check that call. This CDR3 has 15 amino acids. Looked up from germline, CDR1 is DFQATT and CDR2 is SNEGSKA (reference sequence). The CDR3 sequence: CSARDLAGGYNEQFF.

This chain connects TRBV4-2 to TRBJ2-7; TCRdb gives TRBD1 as the D gene, but with no DNA this cannot be confirmed. Germline V gene sequence: CDR1 LGHNA, CDR2 YNFKEQ. The CDR3 runs to 17 residues. The CDR3: CASSQDHQGQVSYEQYF.